A single sample gave rise to the 4 T cell receptor beta chains below, sequenced in a study of blood T cell repertoires in COVID-19. TCRdb's table, derived via immunoSEQ multiplex PCR, lists solely in-frame clones and lacks some. The table lists approximately 200,000 clones, around 90% of them singletons, with 1.2% in the top ten. What was sequenced was PBMCs or T cells enriched from blood (not recorded which). The receptors here all came from a man under 40 who had recovered from COVID-19.

The gene calls are TRBV9 and TRBJ2-2; 12 nucleotides agree with TRBD2. V shed 1 base, J shed 8 bases, and the junction held 6 bases outside the gene matches. The CDR3 has 16 amino acids. The germline gives CDR1 SGDLS, CDR2 YYNGEE. CDR3 sequence reads: CASSVTTSGGVGELFF. CDR3 sequence (DNA): TGTGCCAGCAGCGTAACGACTAGCGGGGGAGTTGGGGAGCTGTTTTTT.

This sequence joins TRBV5-4 and TRBJ2-7, with a weak D call TRBD2 (5 bases). Germline CDR1 is SGHNT and CDR2 is YYREEE (reference sequence). The V end lost 4 bases, the J end lost 3 bases, and 11 bases lay between the germline ends. The CDR3 is made up of 13 amino acids. CDR3 region: CASSQDGIYEQYF. CDR3 nucleotides: TGTGCCAGCAGCCAGGACGGGATCTACGAGCAGTACTTC.

V and J are TRBV20-1 and TRBJ2-7; no reliable D call. Germline CDR1 DFQATT, CDR2 SNEGSKA (reference sequence). The CDR3 has 13 amino acids. Trimming took 3 bases from V and 4 from J, leaving 13 bases between them. In DNA form, the CDR3 reads TGCAGTGCTAGTCCTTATGCCACATACGAGCAGTACTTC. Encoded protein: CSASPYATYEQYF.

The rearrangement uses TRBV9 and TRBJ2-2; 8 bases line up with TRBD2. The CDR3 sequence is 17 residues long. In germline, CDR1 is SGDLS, CDR2 YYNGEE. Trimming at V came to 0 bases and at J to 8 bases, leaving 12 bases not matched to a gene. CDR3 bases: TGTGCCAGCAGCGTAGTCAAGGGAGTAGCGGGAACGGGGGAGCTGTTTTTT. It specifies CASSVVKGVAGTGELFF.